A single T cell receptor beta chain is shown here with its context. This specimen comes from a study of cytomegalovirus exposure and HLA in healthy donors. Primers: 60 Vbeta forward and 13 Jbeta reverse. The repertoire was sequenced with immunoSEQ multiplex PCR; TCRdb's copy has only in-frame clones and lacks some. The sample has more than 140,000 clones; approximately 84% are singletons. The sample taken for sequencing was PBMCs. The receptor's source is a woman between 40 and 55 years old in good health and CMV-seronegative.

For the CDR3, the DNA is TGTGCCAGCAGTGAACCACTAAAGACCTACGAGCAGTACTTC. This sequence encodes CASSEPLKTYEQYF. This chain uses TRBV6-1 with TRBJ2-7; no clear D gene. V lost 2 bases and J lost 2, with 10 bases in between. Germline V gene lookup returns CDR1 MNHNS and CDR2 SASEGT. The CDR3 contains 14 residues.